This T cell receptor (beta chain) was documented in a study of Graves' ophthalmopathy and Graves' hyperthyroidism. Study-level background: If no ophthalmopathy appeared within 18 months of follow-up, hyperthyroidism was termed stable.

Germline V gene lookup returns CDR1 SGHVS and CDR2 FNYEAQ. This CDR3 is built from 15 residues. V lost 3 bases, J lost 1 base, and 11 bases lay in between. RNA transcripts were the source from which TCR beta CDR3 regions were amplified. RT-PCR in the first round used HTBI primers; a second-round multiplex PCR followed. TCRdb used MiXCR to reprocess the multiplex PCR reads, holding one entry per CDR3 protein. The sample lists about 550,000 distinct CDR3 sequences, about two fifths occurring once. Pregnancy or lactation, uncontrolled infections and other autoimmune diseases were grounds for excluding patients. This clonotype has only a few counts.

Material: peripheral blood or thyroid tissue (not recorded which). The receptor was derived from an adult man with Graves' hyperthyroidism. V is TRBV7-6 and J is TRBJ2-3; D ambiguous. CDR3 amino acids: CASSFEGWGTDTQYF. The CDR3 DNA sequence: TGTGCCAGCAGCTTCGAAGGGTGGGGCACAGATACGCAGTATTTT.